This T cell receptor beta chain is drawn from a study of tumor-infiltrating lymphocytes in primary liver carcinoma. Study context: Staged T1-T3 N0M0, the tumors had sizes that ranged from about 4 to 10 cm across.

The investigators made TCR beta cDNA from around 540 ng total RNA, using a constant-region primer. Three-round nested multiplex PCR performed with slightly modified ARM-PCR produced the TCR beta libraries. Rounds one and two of PCR, each of 10 cycles, were primed with TRBV1-TRBV30 forward primers and a C-beta reverse primer. Each CDR3 protein is one row after TCRdb ran MiXCR on the multiplex PCR reads. The sample comprises about 21,000 distinct CDR3 sequences, over 65% of which are singletons, and roughly two fifths rests with the top ten. For this clonotype: The junction shows a germline mismatch at one end, possibly a read error.

Germline-derived CDR1 and CDR2 are SGHAT and FQNNGV. The CDR3 has 14 residues. It was from roughly 20-30 mg of unsorted bulk tissue that RNA and DNA were co-extracted. The sequence was collected from a man in his forties with primary liver carcinoma and hepatitis B virus infection. The V and J genes are TRBV11-2 and TRBJ2-1; D is uncertain. The specimen was liver tumor tissue from sampling region 1. Subset noted: tumor region T1, superior pole. The CDR3 DNA reads as TGTACCAGCAGCTTATGCAGGCTAATTAGTGAGCAGTTCTTC. Translation: CTSSLCRLISEQFF.